This T cell receptor beta chain was captured in a study of blood T cells in healthy people across ages (dated by TCRdb to between 2014 and 2017). About the study as a whole: Template switching captured roughly one uniquely barcoded TCR beta cDNA molecule per two T cells in model experiments. The study measured age-related changes in TCR beta repertoire diversity using deep sequencing normalized with unique cDNA molecular identifiers. The donors were divided into four age groups: young (average roughly 17 years), middle-aged (almost 40), aged (approximately 62) and long-lived (roughly 82). Two additional independent replicas of 1 million unique cDNA reads from the same blood draw were analyzed for two donors (one aged 18 to 30 and one aged 80 or older). Donors of different ages were randomly distributed across sequencing lanes to avoid experimental bias. Study-wide findings and limitations: Conclusive comparison of naive and antigen-experienced compartments was prevented by the profiling of bulk unsorted PBMCs. There was a strong correlation between observed TCR beta diversity and the percentage of naive T cells measured by flow cytometry. Compared with the aged group, more naive CD4+ T cells, fewer expanded clones and increased TCR diversity were shown by the long-lived group, suggesting age selection. As age increased, observed TCR beta diversity per million T cells dropped in a roughly linear way, and a significant reduction was already evident by age 40. Because donor CMV infection status was unknown, age-related changes in expanded clonotypes were potentially confounded. Estimates of total diversity from one million sequenced T cells were regarded as lower bounds and underestimates.

Regarding this clonotype: Its cognate antigen has yet to be identified. There are no base qualities to consult, and no much larger clone falls within one base.

Systemically healthy Caucasian individuals from Russia, 35 to 40 in total and aged about 6 to 90 years, were included as donors. Each donor gave roughly 11 milliliters of peripheral blood, drawn into EDTA-treated Vacutainer tubes. Ficoll-Paque density-gradient centrifugation was used to isolate PBMCs, with at least 7 million obtained per sample. Trizol reagent was used to extract total RNA from the PBMCs, yielding at least 6 micrograms per sample. For every donor, an aliquot of PBMCs went through flow cytometry to measure the percentages of naive CD45RAhigh/CD27high T cells. The junction carries 12 bases between V and J, which are trimmed by 1 base and 0 bases respectively. In the germline V gene (reference sequence), CDR1 corresponds to DFQATT and CDR2 to SNEGSKA. Including the terminal cysteine and phenylalanine, the CDR3 comprises 15 residues. Only the CDR3 DNA is retained, 45 bases long and in frame from the first base.

The library was built by means of 5' RACE. Sequencing instrument: Illumina HiSeq 2500. A second PCR of about 6 to 11 cycles was performed with a sample-barcoded 5' primer and a J-beta primer mix. A template-switch 5' adaptor carrying 12 random nucleotides introduced a unique molecular identifier onto each TCR beta cDNA molecule. Each sample yielded at least 3 million CDR3-containing paired-end reads. First-strand cDNA was synthesized from all RNA with the Mint cDNA synthesis kit, primed by a TRBC-specific oligonucleotide. After uracil-DNA glycosylase treatment, a first 18-cycle PCR used universal primers M1SS and BC2_uni_R on all cDNA. In the authors' own workflow: Normalization of each sample was performed by random selection of 1 million high-quality reads, each carrying a distinct molecular identifier. Instead of being binned into consensus sequences, reads with shared molecular identifiers were discarded. MiTCR, set to a Q25 quality threshold and the strictest error-elimination algorithm, was used for CDR3 identification, clonotype clustering and error correction. A nonparametric unseen species model with Euler transformation was used to estimate a lower bound on total TCR beta diversity. TCRdb cleaned the public reads at Q25 with fastp, built clones with MiXCR and kept in-frame beta chains. Entries that share a CDR3 protein sequence are merged under the most common genes and DNA. TCRdb, not the authors, supplied the V and J calls. For this sample there are some 780,000 distinct CDR3 sequences; more than 50% appear just once. Clones ranked in the top ten supply roughly 25% of the sample.

The receptor chain draws on TRBV20-1 and TRBJ2-5, with a weak D call of TRBD2 (6 bases match). Material: blood. This TCR was sampled from a middle-aged man in good health. The DNA reads TGCAGTGCTAGAGTGGCTAGCGAGTACCAAGAGACCCAGTACTTC. This is translated as CSARVASEYQETQYF.